This entry concerns a single T cell receptor beta chain. What this receptor recognizes is not known. No base-level quality is on record; no much larger clone is a single base apart. To identify antigen-specific CD4+ T cell clonotypes by their expansion, the ViraFEST assay first stimulated PBMC with viral peptide pools and then applied TCR sequencing. After approximately 11 days of culture, CD4+ T cells were isolated with the EasySep CD4+ T cell isolation kit. None of the healthy vaccine recipients had a prior SARS-CoV-2 infection, which was confirmed by nucleocapsid antibody tests that came back negative both before and after vaccination. Over 1.5 million PBMC per well were cultured with approximately 10 ug/ml peptides in IMDM containing around 5% human AB serum, about 10 IU/ml IL-2 and gentamicin. Half of the culture medium was replaced with fresh IL-2-containing medium on days 3 and 7. Unless noted otherwise, every peptide stimulation condition was cultured in triplicate wells. Using Ficoll-Paque Plus gradient centrifugation, PBMC were separated from whole blood and then either used fresh or cryopreserved at -140C. The spike proteins of SARS-CoV-2 and of the common cold coronaviruses HCoV-NL63, HCoV-OC43 and HCoV-229E were spanned by overlapping peptide pools. The QIAamp micro DNA kit was used to extract genomic DNA from the cultured CD4+ T cells.

This entry is derived from a study of vaccination effects on CD4 cells after COVID-19 (dated by TCRdb to between 2022 and 2023). Broadly, across the study: Participants received two doses of either the BNT162b2 or the mRNA-1273 mRNA SARS-CoV-2 vaccine. The study compared SARS-CoV-2 spike-specific CD4+ TCR repertoires before and after mRNA vaccination in COVID-19 convalescent patients and infection-naive vaccine recipients. Altogether, some 11 COVID-19 convalescent patients and several SARS-CoV-2-naive healthy vaccine recipients made up the full study. Cultures from other donors in the study were sequenced using the Oncomine TCR Beta short-read assay on an Illumina iSeq 100.

The V end loses 0 bases and the J end loses 1 base, and a stretch of 8 bases separates them. The CDR3 covers 15 residues, taking in both the cysteine and the phenylalanine. Of all the DNA, just the CDR3 is kept, 45 bases in frame from base 1. The germline V gene (reference sequence) supplies CDR1 SGHNT and CDR2 YYREEE. Preparation of the library involved the immunoSEQ multiplex PCR assay. DNA from the CD4+ T cells that had been cultured and isolated underwent TCR beta CDR3 sequencing. As for the original processing: Non-productive TCR sequences were removed, reads were trimmed to the CDR3 region, and CDR3s of at least 7 amino acids were retained. The MANAFEST web app was used to pick out antigen-specific clonotypes by comparing their expansion in peptide wells with that in reference cultures. For clones to be considered positive, expansion at FDR<0.05 versus reference and all other wells, an odds ratio above 5, and a frequency above 0.1% in two replicate wells were required. A clonotype was called cross-reactive if it was significantly expanded both in SARS-CoV-2 spike wells and in at least one common cold coronavirus spike condition. CDR3 similarity was assessed by Levenshtein distance using the stringdist R package, and unrooted trees were constructed with ape in R 3.6.1. The clones in this table, taken by TCRdb from immuneACCESS, are in-frame only. Not every clone is retained; where verified, under half of the shortfall comes from an unresolved V gene, and the cause of the rest is unknown. That table gives V, J and clone size, and the DNA gave D and trimming. The sample has about 8,100 clones on record, 65% to 85% of them singletons. Of the sample, roughly 12% is held by the ten largest clones.

The full study reports these points: In healthy vaccine recipients, vaccine-induced clones were almost all SARS-CoV-2 mono-reactive, with only 1 of 255 being cross-reactive with common cold coronaviruses. Clones induced by infection and clones induced by vaccination both contracted markedly at late timepoints after vaccination, which fits with T cell responses waning over time. Only a small number of convalescent patients were included, and no early post-infection timepoints were available, which limited the study.

The source material was CD4+ T cells from PBMCs cultured with HCoV-229E spike peptides, sampled before COVID-19 vaccination. The sample's cell subset or site label, decoded: HCoV-229E spike overlapping peptide pool stimulation. The clonotype originates from a human donor who received a COVID-19 vaccine. The V gene is TRBV5-4 and the J gene is TRBJ2-1; matching of 6 bases hints at TRBD1 as the D gene. This receptor carries the CDR3 CASSLGQGSYNEQFF. Here is the DNA: TGTGCCAGCAGCTTGGGGCAGGGGTCCTACAATGAGCAGTTCTTC.